This passage covers 2 T cell receptor beta chains from one sample sequenced in a study of cytotoxic CD8 clonotypes in ibrutinib-treated CLL. Produced via immunoSEQ multiplex PCR; TCRdb's table is partial and in-frame only. The data show tens of thousands of clones, with less than 75% seen just once and around two fifths held by the top ten. Sequencing used PBMCs, obtained after 12 months of ibrutinib treatment. These receptors all stem from a human donor with chronic lymphocytic leukemia.

The V call is TRBV7-9, the J call TRBJ1-2, with D unclear. Looked up from germline, CDR1 is SEHNR and CDR2 is FQNEAQ (reference sequence). The CDR3 consists of 11 residues. The ends were cut back, 6 bases at V and 7 bases at J, with 9 bases in the middle. DNA for the CDR3: TGTGCCAGCAGGTTGGATGGTGGCTACACCTTC. Residues: CASRLDGGYTF.

This chain's CDR3 is CAWLSGASGNTIYF. The CDR3 nucleotides read TGTGCCTGGCTTTCAGGGGCTTCTGGAAACACCATATATTTT. This rearrangement joins TRBV30 to TRBJ1-3; perhaps TRBD1 as D (6 bases). Looked up from germline, CDR1 is GTSNPN and CDR2 is SVGIG (reference sequence). CDR3 length: 14 amino acids. V was clipped by 5 bases and J by 1 base, with 12 bases between them. Based on the CDR3 plus reference TRBV30 and TRBJ1-3, the full variable domain is SQTIHQWPATLVQPVGSPLSLECTVEGTSNPNLYWYRQAAGRGLQLLFYSVGIGQISSEVPQNLSASRPQDRQFILSSKKLLLSDSGFYLCAWLSGASGNTIYFGEGSWLTVV.